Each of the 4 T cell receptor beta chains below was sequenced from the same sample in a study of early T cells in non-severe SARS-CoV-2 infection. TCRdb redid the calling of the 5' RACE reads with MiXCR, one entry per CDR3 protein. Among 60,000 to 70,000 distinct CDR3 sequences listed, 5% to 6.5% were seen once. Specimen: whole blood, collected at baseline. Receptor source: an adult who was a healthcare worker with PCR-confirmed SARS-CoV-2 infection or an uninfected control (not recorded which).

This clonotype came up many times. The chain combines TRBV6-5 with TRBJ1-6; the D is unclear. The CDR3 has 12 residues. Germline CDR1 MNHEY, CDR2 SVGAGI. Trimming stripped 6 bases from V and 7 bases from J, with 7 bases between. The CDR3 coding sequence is TGTGCCAGCAGACAAGGCAATTCACCCCTCCACTTT. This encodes CASRQGNSPLHF.

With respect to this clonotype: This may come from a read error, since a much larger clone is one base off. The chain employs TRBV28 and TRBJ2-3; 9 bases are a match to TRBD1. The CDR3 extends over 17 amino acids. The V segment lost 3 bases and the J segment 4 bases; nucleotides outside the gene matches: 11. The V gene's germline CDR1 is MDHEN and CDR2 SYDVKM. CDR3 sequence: CASSFLWTGESSDTQYF. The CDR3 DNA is TGTGCCAGCAGTTTCCTCTGGACAGGGGAGTCCTCAGATACGCAGTATTTT. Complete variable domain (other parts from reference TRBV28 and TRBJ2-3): DVKVTQSSRYLVKRTGEKVFLECVQDMDHENMFWYRQDPGLGLRLIYFSYDVKMKEKGDIPEGYSVSREKKERFSLILESASTNQTSMYLCASSFLWTGESSDTQYFGPGTRLTVL.

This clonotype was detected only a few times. The CDR3 region has the DNA TGCAGTGCTAGCGAAAATAGCGGGGGATACAATGAGCAGTTCTTC. Residues: CSASENSGGYNEQFF. V and J are TRBV20-1 and TRBJ2-1; TRBD2 agrees at 9 bases. CDR1 DFQATT and CDR2 SNEGSKA come from the germline V gene (reference sequence). V lost 3 bases and J lost 4; bases outside the gene matches: 7. This CDR3 is 15 amino acids long.

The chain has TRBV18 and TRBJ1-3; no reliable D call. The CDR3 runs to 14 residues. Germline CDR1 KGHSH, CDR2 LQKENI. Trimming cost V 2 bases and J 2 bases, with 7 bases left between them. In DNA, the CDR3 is TGTGCCAGCTCACCAACGCAGGCTGGAAACACCATATATTTT. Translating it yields CASSPTQAGNTIYF. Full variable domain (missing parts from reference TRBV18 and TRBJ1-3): NAGVMQNPRHLVRRRGQEARLRCSPMKGHSHVYWYRQLPEEGLKFMVYLQKENIIDESGMPKERFSAEFPKEGPSILRIQQVVRGDSAAYFCASSPTQAGNTIYFGEGSWLTVV.